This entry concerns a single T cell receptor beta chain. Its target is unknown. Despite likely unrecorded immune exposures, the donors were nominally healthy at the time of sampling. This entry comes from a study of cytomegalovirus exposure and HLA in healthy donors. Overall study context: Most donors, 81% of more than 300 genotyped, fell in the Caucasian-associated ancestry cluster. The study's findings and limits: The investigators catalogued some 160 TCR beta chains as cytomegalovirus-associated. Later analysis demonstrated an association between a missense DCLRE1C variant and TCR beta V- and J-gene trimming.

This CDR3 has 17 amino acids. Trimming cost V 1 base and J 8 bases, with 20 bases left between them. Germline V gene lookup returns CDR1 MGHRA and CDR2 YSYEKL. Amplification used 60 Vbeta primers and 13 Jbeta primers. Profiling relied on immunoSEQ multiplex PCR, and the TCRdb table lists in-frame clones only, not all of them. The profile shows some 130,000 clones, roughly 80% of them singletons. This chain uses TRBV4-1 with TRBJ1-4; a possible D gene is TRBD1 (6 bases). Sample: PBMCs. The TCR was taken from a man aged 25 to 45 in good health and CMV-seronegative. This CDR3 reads CASSQAWTVPEVEKLFF. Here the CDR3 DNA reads TGCGCCAGCAGCCAAGCATGGACAGTGCCTGAGGTAGAAAAACTGTTTTTT.